Shown below are 7 T cell receptor beta chains from a single sample sequenced in a study of cytotoxic CD8 clonotypes in ibrutinib-treated CLL. Produced via immunoSEQ multiplex PCR; TCRdb's table is partial and in-frame only. The profile covers 250,000 to 350,000 clones, with about 72% appearing a single time and around 6% taken by the ten largest. Sequencing was performed on PBMCs, taken at disease progression, from a patient treated with ibrutinib. The source of these receptors is a human donor with chronic lymphocytic leukemia.

In this sample, this clone turned up a few times. This rearrangement joins TRBV5-4 to TRBJ2-7; 11 nucleotides match TRBD2. Looked up from germline, CDR1 is SGHNT and CDR2 is YYREEE (reference sequence). CDR3 size: 15 residues. V was clipped by 2 bases and J by 4 bases; unmatched bases: 5. DNA of the CDR3: TGTGCCAGCAGCTTTAACCTAGCGGGAGGTTACGAGCAGTACTTC. This gives the protein CASSFNLAGGYEQYF.

The CDR3 reads CASQLLGQGAGELFF. In nucleotides, the CDR3 is TGTGCCAGCCAGTTATTGGGACAGGGGGCCGGGGAGCTGTTTTTT. V gene TRBV27 combines with J gene TRBJ2-2, with TRBD1 matching over 11 bases. J was trimmed by 6 bases and V by 8 bases; bases with no gene match: 8. The germline V gene encodes CDR1 MNHEY and CDR2 SMNVEV (reference sequence). The CDR3 spans 15 residues.

J is TRBJ1-6 and V is TRBV6-1; a weak D match, TRBD1 (6 bases). Trimming stripped 3 bases from V and 10 bases from J, with 13 bases between. Germline CDR1 and CDR2: MNHNS and SASEGT. This CDR3 region has 14 residues. In nucleotides, the CDR3 is TGTGCCAGCAGTGATTGGGGGCGATCCTCACCCCTCCACTTT. Translated: CASSDWGRSSPLHF.

This chain joins TRBV29-1 and TRBJ2-3; 14 bases match TRBD2. The V gene end was trimmed by 5 bases and the J gene end by 6 bases; junction bases not matched to a gene: 7. The CDR3 spans 15 residues. Germline loops: CDR1 SQVTM, CDR2 ANQGSEA. Here the CDR3 reads CSVLRLAGGLDTQYF. DNA of the CDR3: TGCAGCGTTTTACGACTAGCGGGGGGGCTGGATACGCAGTATTTT.

The rearrangement links TRBV11-3 to TRBJ2-7; 13 nucleotides line up with TRBD2. The junction had 8 bases not matched to a gene; V was cut back by 6 bases and J by 6 bases. Germline CDR1 reads SGHNT; CDR2 reads YENEEA. The CDR3 has 15 amino acids. DNA for the CDR3: TGTGCCAGCAGTCCGTCCGGGACTAGCGGGGTCGAGCAGTACTTC. Its protein product is CASSPSGTSGVEQYF.

The V and J genes are TRBV13 and TRBJ1-1; tentative D call: TRBD1 (5 bases). Germline CDR1 and CDR2: PRHDT and FYEKMQ (reference sequence). The CDR3 is 14 residues long. Trimming stripped 0 bases from V and 5 bases from J, with 10 bases between. As DNA, the CDR3 is TGTGCCAGCAGCTTAGGCGGGCGGGGGACTGAAGCTTTCTTT. Protein sequence: CASSLGGRGTEAFF.

CDR3 residues: CATSRDLSNQPQHF. CDR3 nucleotide sequence: TGTGCCACCAGCAGAGATCTTAGCAATCAGCCCCAGCATTTT. V and J are TRBV15 and TRBJ1-5, with D unresolved. Germline V gene lookup returns CDR1 LNHNV and CDR2 YYDKDF (reference sequence). The CDR3 is 14 residues long. V was pared by 0 bases and J by 0 bases, with 3 bases between.